This TCR beta chain was documented in a study of shared clonotypes between healthy human individuals. Study findings and constraints: The diversity represented, both genetic and in exposure history, was limited by few donors.

Per the germline V gene, CDR1 is MNHEY and CDR2 is SVGAGI. The CDR3 spans 14 residues. V lost 6 bases and J lost 1, with 12 bases in between. The replicate PCRs on unsorted PBMC were given 250 to 300 ng DNA, which is about 30,000 T cell genomes. As originally analysed: Sequence data from immunoSEQ were junction-only and lacked quality scores; consequently, filtering differed. Repertoires were generated with immunoSEQ multiplex PCR, while TCRdb's copy carries only in-frame clones and drops some. V, J and clone size reflect that table, while D and trimming were determined from the DNA. This table holds hundreds of thousands of clones, around 78% found once. Details on this clone: Its antigen remains unknown.

The study drew its donors from healthy HIV-negative adults without recent acute infections or vaccinations. This TCR was sampled from a woman in her forties in good health. Some clones in this sample may be carry-over from other donors' samples. The source material was PBMCs. The J gene is TRBJ1-2, the V gene TRBV6-5; weak D call: TRBD1 (5 bases). The CDR3 loop reads CASSPHRSNYGYTF. The CDR3 region has the DNA TGTGCCAGCAGCCCGCACAGGAGTAACTATGGCTACACCTTC.